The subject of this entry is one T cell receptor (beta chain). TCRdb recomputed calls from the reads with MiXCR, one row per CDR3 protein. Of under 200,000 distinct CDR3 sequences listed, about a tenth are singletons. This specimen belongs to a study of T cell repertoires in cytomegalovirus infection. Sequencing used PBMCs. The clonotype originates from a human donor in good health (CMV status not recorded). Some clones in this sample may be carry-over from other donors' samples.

DNA of the CDR3: TGTGCCAGCAGTCCACGACAATCCGAAGCTTTCTTT. Its translation is CASSPRQSEAFF. The gene calls are TRBV12-3 or TRBV12-4 and TRBJ1-1; D remains unclear. The V and J ends lost 5 bases and 8 bases respectively, with 12 bases between them. The CDR3 consists of 12 residues.